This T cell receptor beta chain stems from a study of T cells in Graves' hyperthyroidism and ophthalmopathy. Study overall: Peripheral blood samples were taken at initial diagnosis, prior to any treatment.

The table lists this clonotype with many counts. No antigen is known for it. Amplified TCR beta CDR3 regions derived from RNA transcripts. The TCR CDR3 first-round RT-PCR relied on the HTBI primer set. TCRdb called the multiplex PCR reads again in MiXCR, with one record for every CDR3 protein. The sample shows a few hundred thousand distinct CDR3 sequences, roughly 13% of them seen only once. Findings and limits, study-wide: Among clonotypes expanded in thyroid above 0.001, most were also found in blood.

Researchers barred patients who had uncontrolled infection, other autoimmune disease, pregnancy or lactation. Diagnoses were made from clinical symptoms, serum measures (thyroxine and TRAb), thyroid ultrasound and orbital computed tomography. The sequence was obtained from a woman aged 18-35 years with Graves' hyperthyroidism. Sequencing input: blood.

The CDR3 DNA follows: TGTGCCAGCAGCTATCCCCCGGGACATCTCACAGATACGCAGTATTTT. It yields the protein CASSYPPGHLTDTQYF. This chain joins TRBV11-2 and TRBJ2-3, with D possibly TRBD1 on 6 matching bases. The germline gives CDR1 SGHAT, CDR2 FQNNGV. The CDR3 is 16 amino acids. Trimming took 4 bases from V and 2 from J, leaving 16 bases between them. The full variable domain, rest sourced from reference TRBV11-2 and TRBJ2-3, is EAGVAQSPRYKIIEKRQSVAFWCNPISGHATLYWYQQILGQGPKLLIQFQNNGVVDDSQLPKDRFSAERLKGVDSTLKIQPAKLEDSAVYLCASSYPPGHLTDTQYFGPGTRLTVL.